Following are 6 T cell receptor beta chains from one sample sequenced in a study of shared clonotypes between healthy human individuals. Libraries were prepared by immunoSEQ multiplex PCR; TCRdb keeps only in-frame clonotypes and omits some of them. Among hundreds of thousands of clones listed, more than 70% were seen once. The specimen sequenced was memory CD4+ T cells sorted from blood. The subset denotes: CD45RA-negative fraction. The receptors were sampled from a woman aged 25 to 39 in good health.

The gene calls are TRBV27 and TRBJ1-3, with no clear D. Germline-derived CDR1 and CDR2 are MNHEY and SMNVEV (reference sequence). The CDR3 is made up of 10 amino acids. Trimming took off 9 bases at V and 6 bases at J, with 6 bases between the two ends. The CDR3 DNA reads as TGTGCCAGTGTAGTAAACACCATATATTTT. Translated, it gives CASVVNTIYF.

The V gene is TRBV28, the J gene TRBJ1-4; possibly TRBD1 for D (5 bases). The V end lost 6 bases, the J end lost 8 bases, and 13 bases lay between the germline ends. CDR1 is MDHEN, CDR2 SYDVKM, per germline. This CDR3 spans 13 amino acids. The CDR3: CASRLAGAEKLFF. CDR3 DNA sequence: TGTGCCAGCAGACTTGCCGGGGCGGAAAAACTGTTTTTT.

About this clone: Within the sample, other DNA sequences also encode this same CDR3. This rearrangement joins TRBV15 to TRBJ2-3; D call uncertain. Germline CDR1 and CDR2: LNHNV and YYDKDF (reference sequence). Trimming removed 0 bases from V and 2 bases from J, with 12 bases in between. This CDR3 is 16 amino acids long. The CDR3 DNA reads as TGTGCCACCAGCAGAGAGACACTCGCAAACACAGATACGCAGTATTTT. It specifies CATSRETLANTDTQYF.

The gene calls are TRBV5-4 and TRBJ2-3; 16 positions match TRBD2. With 9 bases clipped from V and 0 bases from J, the junction kept 10 bases outside the gene matches. This CDR3 is 18 amino acids long. Per germline, CDR1 SGHNT and CDR2 YYREEE (reference sequence). The CDR3 sequence: CAISGTSGRARSTDTQYF. CDR3 coding DNA: TGTGCCATCTCCGGGACTAGCGGGAGGGCCCGGAGCACAGATACGCAGTATTTT.

The rearrangement uses TRBV2 and TRBJ2-2; 11 nucleotides align to TRBD2. This CDR3 is 16 amino acids long. From germline, CDR1 is SNHLY and CDR2 FYNNEI. V gave up 6 bases and J gave up 7 bases; unmatched junction bases: 10. DNA for the CDR3: TGTGCCAGCAGACAACTAGCGGGAGTGGTTGGCGGGGAGCTGTTTTTT. Its protein is CASRQLAGVVGGELFF.

This clone is a singleton in its sample. The chain has TRBV27 and TRBJ2-1; 13 positions match TRBD2. Germline values: CDR1 MNHEY, CDR2 SMNVEV (reference sequence). This CDR3 has 19 amino acids. J lost 4 bases, V lost 0 bases, and 9 bases had no gene match. CDR3 DNA sequence: TGTGCCAGCAGTTTATCTCCCAGGACTAGCGGGAGAGGTTACAATGAGCAGTTCTTC. Its translation is CASSLSPRTSGRGYNEQFF.